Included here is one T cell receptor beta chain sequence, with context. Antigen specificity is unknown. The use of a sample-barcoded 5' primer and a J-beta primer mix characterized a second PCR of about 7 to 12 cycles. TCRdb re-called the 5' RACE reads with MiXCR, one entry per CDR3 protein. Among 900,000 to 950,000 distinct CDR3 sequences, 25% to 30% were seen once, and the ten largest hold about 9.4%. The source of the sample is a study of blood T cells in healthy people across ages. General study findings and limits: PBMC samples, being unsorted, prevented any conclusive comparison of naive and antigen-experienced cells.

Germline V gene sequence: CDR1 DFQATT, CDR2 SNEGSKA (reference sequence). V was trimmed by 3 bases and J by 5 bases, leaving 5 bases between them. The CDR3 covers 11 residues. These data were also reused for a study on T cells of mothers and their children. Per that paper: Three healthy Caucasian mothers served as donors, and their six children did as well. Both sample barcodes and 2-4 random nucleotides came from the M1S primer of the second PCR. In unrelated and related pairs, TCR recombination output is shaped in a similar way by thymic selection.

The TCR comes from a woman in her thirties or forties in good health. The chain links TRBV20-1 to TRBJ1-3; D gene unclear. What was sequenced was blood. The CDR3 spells CSASYRNTIYF. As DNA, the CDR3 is TGCAGTGCTAGTTACCGAAACACCATATATTTT.